The rows below give T cell receptor beta chains drawn from one sample of a study of shared T cell receptors in the human thymus. The table came from immunoSEQ multiplex PCR; TCRdb's copy has only in-frame clones and leaves some out. The data show over 650,000 clones, more than 75% seen once. Another study also made use of these data, one on human thymus T cells.

Sequenced sample: thymocytes. All receptors come from a boy in the first two years of life with a congenital heart defect. CDR3s include the opening cysteine and the closing phenylalanine or tryptophan.

v_call	j_call	cdr3_aa
TRBV28	TRBJ2-3	CASSLWISREGDTQYF
TRBV28	TRBJ1-4	CASVGRRDRIEKLFF
TRBV12-5	TRBJ2-7	CASGGTRSDEQYF
TRBV29-1	TRBJ1-1	CSVGDRGVGKAFF
TRBV7-6	TRBJ2-3	CASSLGRGDTQYF
TRBV15	TRBJ1-2	CATSRREGDLANYGYTF
TRBV28	TRBJ2-1	CASSENDFFSSYNEQFF
TRBV6-5	TRBJ1-1	CASRFTQNTEAFF
TRBV6-1	TRBJ2-3	CASSGRTRKDTDTQYF
TRBV27	TRBJ2-3	CASSLFPAPRGRTDTQYF
TRBV7-2	TRBJ2-7	CASPIAGGTSYEQYF